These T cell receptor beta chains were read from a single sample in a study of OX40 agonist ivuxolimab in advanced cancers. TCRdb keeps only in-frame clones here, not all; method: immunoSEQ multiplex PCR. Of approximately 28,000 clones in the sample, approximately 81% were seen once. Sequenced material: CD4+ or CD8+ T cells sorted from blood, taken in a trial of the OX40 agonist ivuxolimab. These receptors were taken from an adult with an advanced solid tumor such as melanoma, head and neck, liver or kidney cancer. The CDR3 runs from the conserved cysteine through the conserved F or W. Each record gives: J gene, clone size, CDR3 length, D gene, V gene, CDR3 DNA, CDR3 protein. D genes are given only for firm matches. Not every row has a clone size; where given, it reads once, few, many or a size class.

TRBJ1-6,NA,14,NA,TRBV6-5,TGTGCCAGCAGTCTAGCCCCCGGTTATTCACCCCTCCACTTT,CASSLAPGYSPLHF
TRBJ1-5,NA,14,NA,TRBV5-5,TGTGCCAGCAGCTTTGGGGATAGCAATCAGCCCCAGCATTTT,CASSFGDSNQPQHF
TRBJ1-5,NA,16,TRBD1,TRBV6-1,TGTGCCAGCAGTGACACAGGGGCCTATAGCAATCAGCCCCAGCATTTT,CASSDTGAYSNQPQHF
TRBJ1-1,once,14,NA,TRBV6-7,TGTGCCAGCAGTTACGATCCGGACGTTAGTGAAGCTTTCTTT,CASSYDPDVSEAFF
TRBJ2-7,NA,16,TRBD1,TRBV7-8,TGTGCCAGCAGCCGGGCACCCGGACAGGGGATTAAGGAGCAGTACTTC,CASSRAPGQGIKEQYF
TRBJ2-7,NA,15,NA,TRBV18,TGTGCCAGCTCACCACCGGTCAGCGGTGCCTACGAGCAGTACTTC,CASSPPVSGAYEQYF
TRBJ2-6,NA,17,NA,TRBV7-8,TGTGCCAGCAGCCCGAGGGCTGTGAGCTCTGGGGCCAACGTCCTGACTTTC,CASSPRAVSSGANVLTF
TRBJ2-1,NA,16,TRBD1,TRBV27,TGTGCCAGCAGTTTTCTTATGGGGACAGTAGACAATGAGCAGTTCTTC,CASSFLMGTVDNEQFF
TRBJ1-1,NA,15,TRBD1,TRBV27,TGTGCCAGCAGCTGGGGACAGGCCTCGAACACTGAAGCTTTCTTT,CASSWGQASNTEAFF
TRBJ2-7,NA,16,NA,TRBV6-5,TGTGCCAGCAGTTTTTATAGCTCGGAGCGGTCCTACGAGCAGTACTTC,CASSFYSSERSYEQYF
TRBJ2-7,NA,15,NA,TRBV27,TGTGCCAGCAGTTTAAAAGGACTTTCGGGGTACGAGCAGTACTTC,CASSLKGLSGYEQYF
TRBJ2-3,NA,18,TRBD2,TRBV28,TGTGCCAGCAGCCAAGGCCTCACTAGCGGCACTAGCACAGATACGCAGTATTTT,CASSQGLTSGTSTDTQYF
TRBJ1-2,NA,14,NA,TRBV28,TGTGCCAGCAGTCTATCCGGGACTGGCTATGGCTACACCTTC,CASSLSGTGYGYTF
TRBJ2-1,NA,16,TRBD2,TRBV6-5,TGTGCCAGCAGTTATACTAGCGGGAGGCTCTACAATGAGCAGTTCTTC,CASSYTSGRLYNEQFF
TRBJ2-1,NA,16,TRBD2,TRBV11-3,TGTGCCAGCAGTCTTTTGGGGACTAGCGGTTACAATGAGCAGTTCTTC,CASSLLGTSGYNEQFF
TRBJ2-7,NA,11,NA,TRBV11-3,TGTGCCAGCAGCTCCCCCCCCGAGCAGTACTTC,CASSSPPEQYF
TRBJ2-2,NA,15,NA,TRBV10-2,TGCGCCAGCAGTGAGAATAGCGCGAACACCGGGGAGCTGTTTTTT,CASSENSANTGELFF